Listed here is a single TCR beta chain. Its antigen is undetermined. This entry belongs to a study of blood T cells in healthy people across ages. Study-level results: TCR beta diversity, measured per million T cells, fell in a roughly linear way with age.

Samples each yielded at least 6 micrograms of total RNA. Trimming took 3 bases from V and 5 from J; bases not matched to a gene: 10. The CDR3 is made up of 17 amino acids. It was with a sample-barcoded 5' primer and a J-beta primer mix that a second PCR of about 7 to 12 cycles was run. Each cDNA molecule received a tag from a template-switch adaptor that had 12 random nucleotides. Using its own MiXCR run on the 5' RACE reads, TCRdb lists one record per CDR3 protein. The repertoire holds 700,000 to 900,000 distinct CDR3 sequences, with roughly 53% as singletons. The chain is built from TRBV12-3 or TRBV12-4 and TRBJ2-3; 11 bases match TRBD2. This clonotype was obtained from a man aged 80 or over in good health. The sample taken for sequencing was blood. In nucleotides, the CDR3 is TGTGCCAGCAGTTTGTTACTAGCGGGGGCGCGGGTAGATACGCAGTATTTT. It encodes CASSLLLAGARVDTQYF.